Reported below is one T cell receptor (beta chain). This record comes from a study of T cell repertoires in cytomegalovirus infection. The CDR3 runs to 16 residues. Germline assignment: CDR1 DFQATT and CDR2 SNEGSKA (reference sequence). V was trimmed by 0 bases and J by 2 bases, leaving 15 bases between them. TCRdb re-analysed the reads in MiXCR, keeping a single row per CDR3 protein. The top ten clones hold around 12% of a sample with fewer than 350,000 distinct CDR3 sequences, 15% to 20% of them seen once. The sequence was collected from a human donor in good health (CMV status not recorded). Some clones in this sample may be carry-over from other donors' samples. Sequenced input: PBMCs. The chain has TRBV20-1 and TRBJ2-3; possibly TRBD2 for D (6 bases). In DNA, the CDR3 is TGCAGTGCTAGAGATCCCGGGACTTTTTACACAGATACGCAGTATTTT. As protein: CSARDPGTFYTDTQYF.